These 27 T cell receptor beta chains came from one sample sequenced in a study of OX40 agonist ivuxolimab in advanced cancers. Data came from immunoSEQ multiplex PCR; TCRdb stores just in-frame clones and leaves some out. The table records approximately 69,000 clones, 80% to 90% of them present only once. The specimen was CD4+ or CD8+ T cells sorted from blood, collected in a trial of the OX40 agonist ivuxolimab. These receptors were collected from an adult with an advanced solid tumor such as melanoma, head and neck, liver or kidney cancer.

The chain couples TRBV7-2 to TRBJ2-7; 8 nucleotides align to TRBD1. V shed 5 bases, J shed 4 bases, and the junction held 4 bases outside the gene matches. The germline V gene has CDR1 SGHTA and CDR2 FQGNSA. The CDR3 is 13 amino acids. The CDR3 nucleotides read TGTGCCAGCAGCCCGGACAGGGCTTACGAGCAGTACTTC. Its protein product is CASSPDRAYEQYF. The full variable domain, completed using reference TRBV7-2 and TRBJ2-7, is GAGVSQSPSNKVTEKGKDVELRCDPISGHTALYWYRQSLGQGLEFLIYFQGNSAPDKSGLPSDRFSAERTGGSVSTLTIQRTQQEDSAVYLCASSPDRAYEQYFGPGTRLTVT.

The chain is built from TRBV6-6 and TRBJ2-2, with no clear D. Trimming took off 0 bases at V and 2 bases at J, with 7 bases between the two ends. The germline V gene encodes CDR1 MNHNY and CDR2 SVGAGI (reference sequence). The CDR3 sequence is 15 residues long. The CDR3 region is CASSYSRSNTGELFF. Here the CDR3 DNA reads TGTGCCAGCAGTTACTCGAGATCTAACACCGGGGAGCTGTTTTTT.

V and J are TRBV28 and TRBJ2-3; perhaps D is TRBD1 or TRBD2 (5 bases each). V was trimmed by 6 bases and J by 2 bases, leaving 18 bases between them. In germline, CDR1 is MDHEN, CDR2 SYDVKM. The CDR3 is made up of 16 amino acids. The CDR3 region has the DNA TGTGCCAGCAGCCGCTACCTTGGGGGAGTCACAGATACGCAGTATTTT. Protein: CASSRYLGGVTDTQYF.

V and J are TRBV4-1 and TRBJ2-7; the D is unclear. The CDR3 contains 14 residues. Looked up from germline, CDR1 is MGHRA and CDR2 is YSYEKL. V was pared by 1 base and J by 2 bases, with 9 bases between. CDR3 sequence (DNA): TGCGCCAGCAGCCAAGGGTACAGAGCCTACGAGCAGTACTTC. Amino acids: CASSQGYRAYEQYF.

The rearrangement joins TRBV9 to TRBJ2-5; D unclear. The germline V and J ends were trimmed by 4 bases and 8 bases, with 15 bases remaining between them. From germline, CDR1 is SGDLS and CDR2 YYNGEE. The CDR3 has 13 residues. The CDR3 nucleotides are TGTGCCAGCAGCACTCGACCAGCTGACACCCAGTACTTC. As protein: CASSTRPADTQYF.

CDR3 in amino acids: CASSRGSGRPSETQYF. The CDR3, as DNA: TGTGCCAGCAGCCGGGGTAGCGGGAGGCCGTCGGAGACCCAGTACTTC. This chain joins TRBV28 and TRBJ2-5, with 10 bases identical to TRBD2. CDR1 is MDHEN, CDR2 SYDVKM, per germline. The J segment lost 5 bases and the V segment lost 6 bases, leaving 12 bases of the junction unmatched. CDR3 length equals 16 residues.

The V and J genes are TRBV27 and TRBJ2-5, with D maybe TRBD2 (5 bases). This CDR3 comprises 15 residues. The V end lost 7 bases, the J end lost 4 bases, and 19 bases lay between the germline ends. The germline CDR1 and CDR2 sequences are MNHEY and SMNVEV (reference sequence). The CDR3 DNA sequence: TGTGCCAGCATGGAGAGGGCTAATTTTGGAGAGACCCAGTACTTC. Translating gives CASMERANFGETQYF.

The chain has TRBV11-2 and TRBJ2-4, with 7 bases fitting TRBD2. CDR3 size: 14 residues. V lost 5 bases and J lost 8; bases outside the gene matches: 9. The germline CDR1 and CDR2 sequences are SGHAT and FQNNGV. CDR3 region: CASSGGLSLDIQYF. CDR3 sequence (DNA): TGTGCCAGCAGCGGGGGACTATCTCTAGACATTCAGTACTTC.

V usage is TRBV5-1 and J usage is TRBJ2-1; weak D call: TRBD2 (6 bases). The length of the CDR3 is 15 residues. V was pared by 7 bases and J by 0 bases, with 14 bases between. Germline assignment: CDR1 SGHRS and CDR2 YFSETQ. The CDR3 loop reads CASSPTGGSYNEQFF. The CDR3 coding sequence is TGCGCCAGCTCACCAACCGGGGGCTCCTACAATGAGCAGTTCTTC. Supplemented by reference TRBV5-1 and TRBJ2-1, the full variable domain reads KAGVTQTPRYLIKTRGQQVTLSCSPISGHRSVSWYQQTPGQGLQFLFEYFSETQRNKGNFPGRFSGRQFSNSRSEMNVSTLELGDSALYLCASSPTGGSYNEQFFGPGTRLTVL.

This clone was seen a single time. The gene calls are TRBV5-1 and TRBJ2-5; the D is unclear. The CDR3 runs 15 residues. The V gene's germline CDR1 is SGHRS and CDR2 YFSETQ. Trimming cost V 4 bases and J 6 bases, with 19 bases left between them. The CDR3 spells CASSLLPQDVKTQYF. CDR3 DNA sequence: TGCGCCAGCAGCCTCCTACCCCAAGATGTAAAGACCCAGTACTTC.

This chain uses TRBV5-1 with TRBJ1-1; 7 bases line up with TRBD1. The CDR3 is 15 residues long. Germline V gives CDR1 SGHRS, CDR2 YFSETQ. V shed 0 bases and J 1 base; nucleotides not matched to a gene: 3. Here the CDR3 reads CASSLAGQTNTEAFF. CDR3 DNA sequence: TGCGCCAGCAGCTTGGCGGGACAGACGAACACTGAAGCTTTCTTT. Filled out from reference TRBV5-1 and TRBJ1-1, the complete variable domain reads KAGVTQTPRYLIKTRGQQVTLSCSPISGHRSVSWYQQTPGQGLQFLFEYFSETQRNKGNFPGRFSGRQFSNSRSEMNVSTLELGDSALYLCASSLAGQTNTEAFFGQGTRLTVV.

This clone was seen once. The CDR3 protein is CASSFYRLASYNEQFF. CDR3 DNA sequence: TGTGCCAGCAGCTTTTACAGGCTAGCGAGCTACAATGAGCAGTTCTTC. J is TRBJ2-1 and V is TRBV13; TRBD2 might be the D (6 bases). There are 16 residues in the CDR3. Germline V CDR1 and CDR2: PRHDT, FYEKMQ (reference sequence). V shed 3 bases and J shed 3 bases, with 15 bases lying between them.

The chain combines TRBV18 with TRBJ2-1; TRBD2 aligns across 13 bases. V lost 6 bases to trimming and J lost 8 bases; unmatched junction nucleotides: 7. The CDR3 totals 15 residues. Germline CDR1 reads KGHSH; CDR2 reads LQKENI. The CDR3 region has the DNA TGTGCCAGCTCCTCACTAGCGGGAGGGCCACATGAGCAGTTCTTC. This gives the protein CASSSLAGGPHEQFF. Full variable domain (rest looked up from reference TRBV18 and TRBJ2-1): NAGVMQNPRHLVRRRGQEARLRCSPMKGHSHVYWYRQLPEEGLKFMVYLQKENIIDESGMPKERFSAEFPKEGPSILRIQQVVRGDSAAYFCASSSLAGGPHEQFFGPGTRLTVL.

The chain recombines TRBV6-4 with TRBJ2-2; 7 bases match TRBD1. Germline V gene sequence: CDR1 MRHNA, CDR2 SNTAGT. V lost 4 bases, J lost 0 bases, and 5 bases stayed unmatched. The CDR3 length is 16 residues. Here the CDR3 reads CASSGQGPPNTGELFF. CDR3 DNA sequence: TGTGCCAGCAGTGGACAGGGACCTCCGAACACCGGGGAGCTGTTTTTT.

This chain connects TRBV13 to TRBJ2-4, with D tentatively TRBD2 (6 bases). Deletions cut 3 bases from V and 1 base from J, with 10 bases between. Germline CDR1 is PRHDT and CDR2 is FYEKMQ (reference sequence). This CDR3 comprises 15 residues. CDR3 amino acids: CASSFWGTAKNIQYF. DNA for the CDR3: TGTGCCAGCAGCTTTTGGGGGACTGCCAAAAACATTCAGTACTTC.

V gene TRBV7-2 combines with J gene TRBJ2-2; a possible D gene is TRBD2 (6 bases). This CDR3 is 14 amino acids long. Germline CDR1 and CDR2: SGHTA and FQGNSA. Trimming took off 11 bases at V and 4 bases at J, with 17 bases between the two ends. For the CDR3, the DNA is TGTGCCGTGCTCAGGGTCGGGAGCACCGGGGAGCTGTTTTTT. Protein sequence: CAVLRVGSTGELFF.

DNA of the CDR3: TGTGCCAGCAGCCCCTTACAGGGGCTTAGGGAGACCCAGTACTTC. Its protein is CASSPLQGLRETQYF. The chain is built from TRBV5-6 and TRBJ2-5, with 7 bases that match TRBD1. This CDR3 comprises 15 residues. Per the germline V gene, CDR1 is SGHDT and CDR2 is YYEEEE. With V trimmed by 4 bases and J by 5 bases, 11 bases remained unmatched.

This rearrangement joins TRBV14 to TRBJ1-1; 7 bases are shared with TRBD1. The CDR3 contains 14 residues. Germline V gives CDR1 SGHDN, CDR2 FVKESK. Germline trimming cut 4 bases from V and 1 base from J; bases unmatched to any gene: 3. Here the CDR3 DNA reads TGTGCCAGCAGCCTACAGGGGAGGAACACTGAAGCTTTCTTT. Amino acids: CASSLQGRNTEAFF.

The J gene is TRBJ2-6, the V gene TRBV27; TRBD1 matches at 11 bases. Per the germline V gene, CDR1 is MNHEY and CDR2 is SMNVEV (reference sequence). The CDR3 is made up of 18 amino acids. V lost 2 bases, J lost 1 base, and 4 bases stayed unmatched. The CDR3 loop reads CASSLTGQGASGANVLTF. In DNA, the CDR3 is TGTGCCAGCAGTTTAACTGGACAGGGGGCATCTGGGGCCAACGTCCTGACTTTC.

The rearrangement joins TRBV7-2 to TRBJ2-6; D gene ambiguous. The CDR3 covers 16 residues. The V end lost 5 bases, the J end lost 0 bases, and 11 bases lay between the germline ends. Germline CDR1 and CDR2: SGHTA and FQGNSA. The CDR3 spells CASSPTTSSGANVLTF. In DNA form, the CDR3 reads TGTGCCAGCAGCCCGACGACATCCTCTGGGGCCAACGTCCTGACTTTC. Drawing the rest from reference TRBV7-2 and TRBJ2-6, the complete variable domain is GAGVSQSPSNKVTEKGKDVELRCDPISGHTALYWYRQSLGQGLEFLIYFQGNSAPDKSGLPSDRFSAERTGGSVSTLTIQRTQQEDSAVYLCASSPTTSSGANVLTFGAGSRLTVL.

The V call is TRBV7-2, the J call TRBJ2-2; 8 bases are a match to TRBD2. Trimming at V came to 5 bases and at J to 5 bases, leaving 4 bases not matched to a gene. Germline V CDR1 and CDR2: SGHTA, FQGNSA. The length of the CDR3 is 14 residues. Written as DNA, the CDR3 is TGTGCCAGCAGCCTCGGACTAGCAACCGGGGAGCTGTTTTTT. This encodes CASSLGLATGELFF.

This sequence joins TRBV5-5 and TRBJ1-2; D might be TRBD1 (5 bases). The germline CDR1 and CDR2 sequences are SGHKS and YYEKEE (reference sequence). This CDR3 is built from 16 residues. The V end lost 0 bases, the J end lost 0 bases, and 12 bases lay between the germline ends. The CDR3: CASSLVVGASNYGYTF. Here the CDR3 DNA reads TGTGCCAGCAGCTTGGTAGTTGGGGCTTCTAACTATGGCTACACCTTC.

J is TRBJ1-3 and V is TRBV25-1; D is unresolved. This CDR3 has 13 amino acids. V dropped 3 bases and J dropped 3 bases, with 6 bases sitting between them. The germline gives CDR1 MGHDK, CDR2 SYGVNS. The CDR3 loop is CASSEAGGNTIYF. The CDR3 nucleotides read TGTGCCAGCAGTGAGGCAGGTGGAAACACCATATATTTT.

The chain employs TRBV27 and TRBJ2-3; 8 nucleotides align to TRBD2. Germline CDR1 is MNHEY and CDR2 is SMNVEV (reference sequence). The CDR3 has 16 residues. V lost 6 bases, J lost 4 bases, and 12 bases stayed unmatched. CDR3 residues: CASSLAGGSLADTQYF. As DNA, the CDR3 is TGTGCCAGCAGCCTCGCGGGGGGCAGCTTAGCAGATACGCAGTATTTT.

This chain links TRBV27 with TRBJ2-7; D possibly corresponds to TRBD1 (6 bases). Trimming shortened V by 0 bases and J by 2 bases, and 11 bases separated the two germline ends. The CDR3 has 15 residues. Germline V gene data show CDR1 as MNHEY and CDR2 as SMNVEV (reference sequence). CDR3 nucleotide sequence: TGTGCCAGCAGTTTATCAGGACAGTCCACCTACGAGCAGTACTTC. Its translation: CASSLSGQSTYEQYF.

The chain has TRBV18 and TRBJ2-7, with D unresolved. The CDR3 has 14 amino acids. Per germline, CDR1 KGHSH and CDR2 LQKENI. Trimming cost V 4 bases and J 2 bases, with 12 bases left between them. CDR3 sequence reads: CASSQNDGPYEQYF. The CDR3 DNA sequence: TGTGCCAGCTCACAAAACGACGGGCCCTACGAGCAGTACTTC.

This CDR3 reads CASSQDRSKVDGYTF. CDR3 bases: TGTGCCAGCAGCCAAGATCGGAGTAAGGTTGATGGCTACACCTTC. The V call is TRBV14, the J call TRBJ1-2; D unresolved. Trimming stripped 0 bases from V and 6 bases from J, with 14 bases between. The CDR3 is made up of 15 amino acids. The V gene's germline CDR1 is SGHDN and CDR2 FVKESK.